There are a few counts of the clone carrying this T cell receptor (beta chain). Its antigen is unknown. Study-wide findings and caveats: Greatest tumor Treg TCR overlap was with tumor naive CD4+ cells. The TCR gene usage of tumor memory CD4+ T cells clustered together with blood and lymph node memory CD4+ cells and with lymph node naive CD4+ cells.

Full-length variable regions came from constant-region reverse primers plus semi-nested Nested Universal Primer A PCR. MiXCR, applied by TCRdb to the 5' RACE reads, yields one record per CDR3 protein. Counted here are nearly 55,000 distinct CDR3 sequences, approximately 25% occurring once; the ten biggest clones make up about 3%. Naive CD4+ cells had CD25+ Tregs removed. Specimen: tumor-infiltrating naive CD4+ T cells sorted from the breast tumor. Regarding subset: naive CD4+ T cells, CD4+CD45RA+CD25-. This TCR was sampled from a female donor with breast cancer.

This chain's CDR3 is CASSSPGDSSTNYGYTF. In nucleotides, the CDR3 is TGTGCCAGCAGCTCCCCCGGGGACAGCTCAACTAACTATGGCTACACCTTC. The chain is built from TRBV6-5 and TRBJ1-2, with TRBD1 identical over 7 bases. The V gene's germline CDR1 is MNHEY and CDR2 SVGAGI. Losses at the gene ends were 6 bases for V and 0 bases for J; bases not matched to a gene: 13. The CDR3 covers 17 residues.